This T cell receptor (beta chain) was captured in a study of cytomegalovirus exposure and HLA in healthy donors. The study's findings and limits: CMV serostatus alone was available as immune exposure information. HLA alleles showed associations with around 15,000 TCR beta sequences in a later analysis, at a 0.05 false discovery rate. Accounts indicate the classifier identified cytomegalovirus status with strong specificity and sensitivity.

The CDR3 length is 15 residues. Germline V gene sequence: CDR1 KGHSH, CDR2 LQKENI. V was shortened by 4 bases and J by 3 bases, with 13 bases between the two germline ends. A single count supports this clone. What it recognizes is unknown. 60 Vbeta and 13 Jbeta primers were used in PCR. TCRdb keeps only in-frame clones here, not all; method: immunoSEQ multiplex PCR. The sample comprises about 160,000 clones, roughly four fifths of which are singletons, and around 10% rests with the top ten. This TCR was recovered from a man aged 50 to 60 in good health and CMV-seropositive. Sequencing was carried out using PBMCs. The gene calls are TRBV18 and TRBJ2-1; maybe TRBD2 (6 bases). The CDR3 is CASSRSGDGYNEQFF. In DNA, the CDR3 is TGTGCCAGCTCACGATCGGGGGACGGCTACAATGAGCAGTTCTTC.